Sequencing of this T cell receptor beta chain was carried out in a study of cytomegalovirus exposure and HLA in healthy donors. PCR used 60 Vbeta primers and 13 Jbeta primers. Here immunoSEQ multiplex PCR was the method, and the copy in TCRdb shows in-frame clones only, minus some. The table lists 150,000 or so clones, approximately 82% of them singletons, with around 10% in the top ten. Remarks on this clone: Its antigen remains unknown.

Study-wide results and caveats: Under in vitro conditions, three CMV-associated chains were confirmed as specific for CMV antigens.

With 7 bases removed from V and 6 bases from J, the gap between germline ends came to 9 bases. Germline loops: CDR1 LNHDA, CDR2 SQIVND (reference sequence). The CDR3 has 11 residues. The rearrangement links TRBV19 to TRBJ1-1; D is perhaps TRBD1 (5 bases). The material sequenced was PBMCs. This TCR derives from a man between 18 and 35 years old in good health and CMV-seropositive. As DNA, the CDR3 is TGTGCCAGTATTGGGGCAGCTGAAGCTTTCTTT. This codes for CASIGAAEAFF.